This T cell receptor (beta chain) was sequenced during a study of T cell responses to AZD1222 COVID-19 vaccine. Overall study context: Second doses at about 4 or about 12 weeks were pooled.

Details on this clone: The antigen is not known.

The table came from immunoSEQ multiplex PCR; TCRdb's copy has only in-frame clones and leaves some out. Of about 180,000 clones listed, 85% to 90% were seen once; the top ten hold 1.5% to 2%. The study's findings and limits: The CD4 TCRs associated with vaccination extended across spike and predominated at 160-218 and 743-854. The study found Spike-specific TCR breadth and depth rose after two AZD1222 doses. Clonal diversity was possibly underestimated; the donors were predominantly white British and more often female.

CDR3 length: 15 amino acids. V was pared by 2 bases and J by 3 bases, with 4 bases of the junction left unmatched. Germline V lookup: CDR1 MDHEN, CDR2 SYDVKM. This TCR came from an adult in good health. V and J are TRBV28 and TRBJ1-5; 7 bases match TRBD1. The material sequenced was peripheral blood, taken on day 0 of AZD1222 vaccination. The CDR3 DNA follows: TGTGCCAGCAGTTTAAGCGACAGGGCCAATCAGCCCCAGCATTTT. Its protein is CASSLSDRANQPQHF.